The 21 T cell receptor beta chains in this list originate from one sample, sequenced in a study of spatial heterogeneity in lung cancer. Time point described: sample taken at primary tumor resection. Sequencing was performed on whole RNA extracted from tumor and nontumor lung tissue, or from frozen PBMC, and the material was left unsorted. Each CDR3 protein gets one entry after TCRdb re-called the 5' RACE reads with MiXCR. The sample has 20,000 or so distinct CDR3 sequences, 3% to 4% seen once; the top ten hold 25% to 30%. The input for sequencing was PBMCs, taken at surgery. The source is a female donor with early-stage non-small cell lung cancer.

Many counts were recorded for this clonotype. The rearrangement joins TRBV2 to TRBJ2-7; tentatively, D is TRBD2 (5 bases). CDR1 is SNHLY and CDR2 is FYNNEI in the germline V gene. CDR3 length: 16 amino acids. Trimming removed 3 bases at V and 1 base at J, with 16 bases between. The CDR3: CASSDEGLRSSYEQYF. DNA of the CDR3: TGTGCCAGCAGTGATGAGGGCTTGCGGTCGTCCTACGAGCAGTACTTC.

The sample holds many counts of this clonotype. CDR3 amino acids: CASSFLDWASTDTQYF. CDR3 sequence (DNA): TGTGCCAGCAGCTTCTTAGATTGGGCTAGCACAGATACGCAGTATTTT. V is TRBV7-9 and J is TRBJ2-3, with D hard to call. CDR1 SEHNR and CDR2 FQNEAQ come from the germline V gene (reference sequence). The ends were cut back, 3 bases at V and 0 bases at J, with 13 bases in the middle. This CDR3 is built from 16 residues. The whole variable domain, filled in from reference TRBV7-9 and TRBJ2-3, reads DTGVSQNPRHKITKRGQNVTFRCDPISEHNRLYWYRQTLGQGPEFLTYFQNEAQLEKSRLLSDRFSAERPKGSFSTLEIQRTEQGDSAMYLCASSFLDWASTDTQYFGPGTRLTVL.

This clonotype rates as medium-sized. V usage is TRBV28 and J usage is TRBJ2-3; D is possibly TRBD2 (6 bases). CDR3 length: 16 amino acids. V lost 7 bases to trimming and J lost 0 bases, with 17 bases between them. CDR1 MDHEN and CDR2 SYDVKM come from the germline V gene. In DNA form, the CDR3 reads TGTGCCAGCACCCGGTCACGGGAGTCTAGCACAGATACGCAGTATTTT. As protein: CASTRSRESSTDTQYF.

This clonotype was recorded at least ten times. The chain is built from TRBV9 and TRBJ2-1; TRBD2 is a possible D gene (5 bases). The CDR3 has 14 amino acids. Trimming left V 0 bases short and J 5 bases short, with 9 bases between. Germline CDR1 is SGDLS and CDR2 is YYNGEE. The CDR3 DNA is TGTGCCAGCAGCGTAGCGGGGTCTAACAATGAGCAGTTCTTC. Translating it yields CASSVAGSNNEQFF.

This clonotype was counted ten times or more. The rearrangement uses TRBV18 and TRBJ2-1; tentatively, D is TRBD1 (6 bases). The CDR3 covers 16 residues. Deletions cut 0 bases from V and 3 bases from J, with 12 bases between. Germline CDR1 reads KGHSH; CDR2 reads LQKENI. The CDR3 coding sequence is TGTGCCAGCTCACCACCGGCAGGGGCAAACTACAATGAGCAGTTCTTC. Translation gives CASSPPAGANYNEQFF.

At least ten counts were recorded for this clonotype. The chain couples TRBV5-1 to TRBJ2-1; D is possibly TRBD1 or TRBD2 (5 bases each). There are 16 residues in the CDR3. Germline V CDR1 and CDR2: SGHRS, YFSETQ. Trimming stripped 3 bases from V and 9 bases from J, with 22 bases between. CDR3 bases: TGCGCCAGCAGCTCCTCCTTGGGACCCGAGATGGGTGAGCAGTTCTTC. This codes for CASSSSLGPEMGEQFF.

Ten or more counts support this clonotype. This CDR3 reads CASSGQGARAGNTGELFF. The CDR3 DNA follows: TGTGCCAGCAGTGGACAGGGGGCGCGGGCAGGGAACACCGGGGAGCTGTTTTTT. J is TRBJ2-2 and V is TRBV6-6; 11 positions match TRBD1. In germline, CDR1 is MNHNY, CDR2 SVGAGI (reference sequence). With V trimmed by 5 bases and J by 1 base, 9 bases remained unmatched. The CDR3 sequence is 18 residues long.

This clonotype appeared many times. CDR3 region: CSARTSGTYYEQYF. DNA for the CDR3: TGCAGTGCTAGGACTAGCGGAACCTATTACGAGCAGTACTTC. The chain has TRBV20-1 and TRBJ2-7, with 9 bases aligning to TRBD2. Germline loops: CDR1 DFQATT, CDR2 SNEGSKA (reference sequence). V was pared by 3 bases and J by 4 bases, with 7 bases of the junction left unmatched. CDR3 length: 14 residues.

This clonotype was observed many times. For the CDR3, the DNA is TGCGCCAGCAGCCAAGATCGCGCGGGCTACACAGATACGCAGTATTTT. It specifies CASSQDRAGYTDTQYF. The rearrangement joins TRBV4-1 to TRBJ2-3; weak D call: TRBD2 (5 bases). CDR1 and CDR2 from the germline V gene are MGHRA and YSYEKL. V lost 0 bases and J 2 bases, leaving 12 bases between the germline ends. The CDR3 extends over 16 amino acids.

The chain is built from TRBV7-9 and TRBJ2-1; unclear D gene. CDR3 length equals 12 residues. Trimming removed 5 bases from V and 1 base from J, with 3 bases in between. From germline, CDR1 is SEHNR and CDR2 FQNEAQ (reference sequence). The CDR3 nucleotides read TGTGCCAGCAGCGGGTCCTACAATGAGCAGTTCTTC. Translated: CASSGSYNEQFF.

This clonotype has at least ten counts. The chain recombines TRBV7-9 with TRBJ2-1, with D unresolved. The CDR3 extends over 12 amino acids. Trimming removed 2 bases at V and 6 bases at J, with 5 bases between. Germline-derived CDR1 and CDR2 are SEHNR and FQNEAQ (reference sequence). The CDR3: CASSLSRNEQFF. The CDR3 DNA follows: TGTGCCAGCAGCTTATCCCGCAATGAGCAGTTCTTC.

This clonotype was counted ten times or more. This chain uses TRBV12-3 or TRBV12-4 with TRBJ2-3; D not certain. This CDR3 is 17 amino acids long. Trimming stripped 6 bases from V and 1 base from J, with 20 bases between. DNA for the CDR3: TGTGCCAGCAGCGACCGATTGGACGGGTCTGGCACAGATACGCAGTATTTT. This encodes CASSDRLDGSGTDTQYF.

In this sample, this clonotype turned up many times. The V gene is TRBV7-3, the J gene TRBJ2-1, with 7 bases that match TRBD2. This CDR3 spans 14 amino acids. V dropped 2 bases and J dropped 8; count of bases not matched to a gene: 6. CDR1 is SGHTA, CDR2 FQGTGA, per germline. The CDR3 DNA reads TGTGCCAGCAGCTTATCGGGAGGAATCGATGAGCAGTTCTTC. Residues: CASSLSGGIDEQFF.

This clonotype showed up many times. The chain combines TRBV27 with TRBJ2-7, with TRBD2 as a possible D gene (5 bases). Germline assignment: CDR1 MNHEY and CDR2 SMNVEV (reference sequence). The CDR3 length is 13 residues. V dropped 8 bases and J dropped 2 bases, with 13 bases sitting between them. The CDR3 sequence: CASQFIGTYEQYF. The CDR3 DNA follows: TGTGCCAGCCAATTTATCGGGACCTACGAGCAGTACTTC.

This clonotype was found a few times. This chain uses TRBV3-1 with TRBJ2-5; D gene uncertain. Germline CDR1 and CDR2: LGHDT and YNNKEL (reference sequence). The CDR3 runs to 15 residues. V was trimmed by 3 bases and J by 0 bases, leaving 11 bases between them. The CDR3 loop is CASSQVGPYQETQYF. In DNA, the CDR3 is TGTGCCAGCAGCCAGGTAGGACCGTACCAAGAGACCCAGTACTTC.

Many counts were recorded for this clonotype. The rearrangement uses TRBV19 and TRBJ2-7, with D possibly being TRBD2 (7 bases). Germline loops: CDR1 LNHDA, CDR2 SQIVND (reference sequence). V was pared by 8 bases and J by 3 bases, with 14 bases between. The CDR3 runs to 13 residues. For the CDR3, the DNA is TGTGCCAGTGGGGGGGCAGACCACTACGAGCAGTACTTC. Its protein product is CASGGADHYEQYF.

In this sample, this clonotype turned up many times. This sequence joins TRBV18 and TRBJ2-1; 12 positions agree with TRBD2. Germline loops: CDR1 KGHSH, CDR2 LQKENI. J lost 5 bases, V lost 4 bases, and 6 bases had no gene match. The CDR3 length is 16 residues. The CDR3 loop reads CASSQNGLAGNNEQFF. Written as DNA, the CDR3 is TGTGCCAGCTCACAGAACGGACTAGCGGGGAACAATGAGCAGTTCTTC.

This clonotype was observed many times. CDR3 coding DNA: TGTGCCAGCAGCTTTTCAGGACTAGCGGGAGGATCATACGAGCAGTACTTC. Translation gives CASSFSGLAGGSYEQYF. The chain recombines TRBV5-5 with TRBJ2-7; 14 bases align to TRBD2. Per the germline V gene, CDR1 is SGHKS and CDR2 is YYEKEE (reference sequence). The CDR3 is made up of 17 amino acids. V lost 2 bases and J lost 4; bases outside the gene matches: 8.

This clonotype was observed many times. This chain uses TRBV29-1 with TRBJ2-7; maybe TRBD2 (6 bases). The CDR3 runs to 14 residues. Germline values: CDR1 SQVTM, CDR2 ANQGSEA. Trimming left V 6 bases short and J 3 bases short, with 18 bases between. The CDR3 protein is CSVVGWTGDYEQYF. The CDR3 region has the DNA TGCAGCGTGGTGGGGTGGACGGGAGACTACGAGCAGTACTTC.

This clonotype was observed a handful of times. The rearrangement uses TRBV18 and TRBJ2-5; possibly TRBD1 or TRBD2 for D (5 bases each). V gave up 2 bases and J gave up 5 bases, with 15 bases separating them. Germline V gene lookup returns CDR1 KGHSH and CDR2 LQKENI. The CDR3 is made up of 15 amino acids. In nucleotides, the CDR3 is TGTGCCAGCTCACCAAGAGGGGCCAATGGTGAGACCCAGTACTTC. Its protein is CASSPRGANGETQYF.

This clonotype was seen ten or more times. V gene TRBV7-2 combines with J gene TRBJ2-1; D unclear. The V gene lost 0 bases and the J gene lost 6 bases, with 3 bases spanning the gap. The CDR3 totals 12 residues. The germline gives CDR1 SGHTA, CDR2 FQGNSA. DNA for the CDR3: TGTGCCAGCAGCTTAGCGGCCAATGAGCAGTTCTTC. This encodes CASSLAANEQFF.